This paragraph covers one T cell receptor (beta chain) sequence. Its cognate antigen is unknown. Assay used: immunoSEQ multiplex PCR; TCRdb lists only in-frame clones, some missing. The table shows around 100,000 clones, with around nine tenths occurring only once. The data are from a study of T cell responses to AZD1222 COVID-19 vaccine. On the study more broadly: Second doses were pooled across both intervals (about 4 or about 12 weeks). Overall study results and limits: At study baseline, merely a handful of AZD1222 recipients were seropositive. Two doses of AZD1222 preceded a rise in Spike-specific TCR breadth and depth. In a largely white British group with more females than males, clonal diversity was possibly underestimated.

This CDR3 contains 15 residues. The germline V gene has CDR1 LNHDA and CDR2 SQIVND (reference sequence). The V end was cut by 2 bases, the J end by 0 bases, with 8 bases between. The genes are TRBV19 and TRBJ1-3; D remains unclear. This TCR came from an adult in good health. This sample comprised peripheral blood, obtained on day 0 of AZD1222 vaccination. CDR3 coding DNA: TGTGCCAGTAGTATAACGCAAAACTCTGGAAACACCATATATTTT. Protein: CASSITQNSGNTIYF.